This TCR beta chain is from a study of metastatic and nonmetastatic thyroid tumors. Study details: Across peripheral blood and tumor or nodule tissue samples taken from malignant and benign thyroid patients, the repertoires were compared with one another. The study's findings and limits: Versus benign nodules, malignant thyroid tumors reportedly had significantly higher TCR beta diversity, in blood and tumor.

Germline CDR1 DFQATT, CDR2 SNEGSKA (reference sequence). Unmatched junction bases numbered 5, after V lost 3 bases and J lost 7 bases. The CDR3 extends over 14 amino acids. Authors' analysis steps: The study built a papillary thyroid cancer distant-metastasis classifier from CDR3 differences across clinicopathological groups. TCRdb re-called the PCR reads through MiXCR. It is TCRdb's table, rather than the study itself, that gives the V and J calls and clone size. This table holds about 38,000 clones, about half found once. No patient had received any treatment before thyroid surgery. With regard to this clone: No antigen is known for it.

The TCR comes from a male donor with papillary thyroid cancer or a benign thyroid nodule (not recorded which). Some clones in this sample may be carry-over from other donors' samples. Input material: tumor tissue. The chain uses TRBV20-1 and TRBJ2-1, with 11 bases lining up with TRBD2. The CDR3 reads CSASRLAGGNEQFF. The DNA of the CDR3 is TGCAGTGCTAGTCGTCTAGCGGGAGGTAATGAGCAGTTCTTC.